The sequence of this T cell receptor (beta chain) was determined in a study of CD8 T cells in ankylosing spondylitis. Study results and caveats: Disease-linked clones were reportedly significantly enriched in matched ankylosing spondylitis synovial fluid. A TCR beta motif of roughly 8 highly homologous variants seemed to mark ankylosing spondylitis blood. There were earlier reports of some motif variants in reactive arthritis synovial fluid and blood.

V was trimmed by 6 bases and J by 10 bases, leaving 25 bases between them. CDR3 length: 16 amino acids. Germline V lookup: CDR1 SNHLY, CDR2 FYNNEI. One entry per CDR3 protein, called by TCRdb with MiXCR from the 5' RACE reads. Among around 140,000 distinct CDR3 sequences listed, roughly an eighth were seen once. This clonotype has ten or more counts. Its specificity is unknown. J is TRBJ2-1 and V is TRBV2; a possible D gene is TRBD1 (5 bases). This TCR was recovered from a female donor with ankylosing spondylitis or in good health (not recorded which). The sequencing input was blood, either unsorted or a sorted T cell fraction (not recorded which). DNA of the CDR3: TGTGCCAGCAGCCCTTTAACCCTCGGGCAGGGTGGCGAGCAGTTCTTC. Protein product: CASSPLTLGQGGEQFF.